These 17 T cell receptor beta chains came from one sample sequenced in a study of T cell changes during pregnancy in multiple sclerosis. Produced via immunoSEQ multiplex PCR; TCRdb's table is partial and in-frame only. The sample has around 80,000 clones; under 95% are singletons. The starting material was peripheral blood, obtained before pregnancy. The receptors here all came from a female donor with multiple sclerosis, enrolled in a pregnancy study.

The chain uses TRBV25-1 and TRBJ1-5; 9 bases align to TRBD1. After removal of 2 bases from V and 8 bases from J, the junction contained 10 bases not matched to a gene. CDR3 length: 16 residues. Germline assignment: CDR1 MGHDK and CDR2 SYGVNS. CDR3 amino acids: CASSETKTGGVEPQHF. For the CDR3, the DNA is TGTGCCAGCAGTGAAACAAAAACAGGGGGCGTTGAGCCCCAGCATTTT.

This clone appeared once. This chain connects TRBV6-5 to TRBJ1-6; D unresolved. The CDR3 is 14 residues long. Trimming shortened V by 2 bases and J by 5 bases, and 7 bases separated the two germline ends. Germline lookup yields CDR1 MNHEY and CDR2 SVGAGI. CDR3: CASSYNVDNSPLHF. DNA for the CDR3: TGTGCCAGCAGTTACAACGTAGATAATTCACCCCTCCACTTT.

The V and J genes are TRBV5-6 and TRBJ2-2, with TRBD1 identical over 8 bases. Trimming removed 0 bases from V and 9 bases from J; junction bases left unmatched: 7. This CDR3 spans 15 amino acids. Germline CDR1 reads SGHDT; CDR2 reads YYEEEE. This chain's CDR3 is CASSLGQGFFWELFF. Written as DNA, the CDR3 is TGTGCCAGCAGCTTGGGACAGGGGTTTTTCTGGGAGCTGTTTTTT. Looking up the rest from reference TRBV5-6 and TRBJ2-2 gives the full variable domain: DAGVTQSPTHLIKTRGQQVTLRCSPKSGHDTVSWYQQALGQGPQFIFQYYEEEERQRGNFPDRFSGHQFPNYSSELNVNALLLGDSALYLCASSLGQGFFWELFFGEGSRLTVL.

The chain uses TRBV6-5 and TRBJ2-3; TRBD2 is a possible D gene (6 bases). CDR1 and CDR2 from the germline V gene are MNHEY and SVGAGI. V lost 6 bases and J lost 1, with 14 bases in between. The CDR3 covers 15 residues. The DNA for the CDR3 is TGTGCCAGCAGCCCTGGGGGGATTCGCACAGATACGCAGTATTTT. This translates into CASSPGGIRTDTQYF.

V gene TRBV13 combines with J gene TRBJ2-7; TRBD2 matches at 8 bases. The V segment lost 6 bases and the J segment 3 bases; nucleotides outside the gene matches: 7. From germline, CDR1 is PRHDT and CDR2 FYEKMQ (reference sequence). This CDR3 comprises 14 residues. This CDR3 is CASRAAGDFYEQYF. The CDR3 DNA follows: TGTGCCAGCAGAGCAGCGGGGGACTTCTACGAGCAGTACTTC.

This clone has just a few counts. The V call is TRBV11-2, the J call TRBJ2-1; 7 bases map to TRBD1. Germline V gene sequence: CDR1 SGHAT, CDR2 FQNNGV. With 5 bases clipped from V and 8 bases from J, the junction kept 0 bases outside the gene matches. The CDR3 is made up of 11 amino acids. The CDR3: CASSQGDEQFF. The CDR3 DNA is TGTGCCAGCAGCCAGGGGGATGAGCAGTTCTTC.

J is TRBJ2-3 and V is TRBV18; D call uncertain. The V and J ends lost 3 bases and 4 bases respectively, with 8 bases between them. Germline assignment: CDR1 KGHSH and CDR2 LQKENI. This CDR3 is 13 amino acids long. The CDR3, as DNA: TGTGCCAGCTCACCGTTGGCCGCAGATACGCAGTATTTT. Its translation: CASSPLAADTQYF.

The rearrangement uses TRBV27 and TRBJ1-5; no clear D gene. The CDR3 covers 16 residues. The germline gives CDR1 MNHEY, CDR2 SMNVEV (reference sequence). The V end lost 6 bases, the J end lost 4 bases, and 19 bases lay between the germline ends. CDR3 coding DNA: TGTGCCAGCAGCAAATGGGCCTCCGGAGGGAATCAGCCCCAGCATTTT. It specifies CASSKWASGGNQPQHF.

This rearrangement joins TRBV13 to TRBJ2-7; 7 bases fit TRBD2. In germline, CDR1 is PRHDT, CDR2 FYEKMQ (reference sequence). J lost 0 bases, V lost 5 bases, and 13 bases had no gene match. The CDR3 totals 17 residues. As DNA, the CDR3 is TGTGCCAGCAGCGAAGAGCCTCTAGCGGCGAGCTCCTACGAGCAGTACTTC. It translates to CASSEEPLAASSYEQYF.

This chain uses TRBV14 with TRBJ2-1; D not resolved. Germline V CDR1 and CDR2: SGHDN, FVKESK. The V end was cut by 4 bases, the J end by 6 bases, with 16 bases between. The CDR3 covers 15 residues. The CDR3 loop is CASSPVVGRLNEQFF. The CDR3 DNA follows: TGTGCCAGCAGCCCGGTGGTTGGCAGGCTCAATGAGCAGTTCTTC.

The rearrangement links TRBV2 to TRBJ1-4; D is ambiguous. The CDR3 has 15 residues. CDR1 is SNHLY, CDR2 FYNNEI, per germline. Deletions cut 1 base from V and 0 bases from J, with 6 bases between. In DNA form, the CDR3 reads TGTGCCAGCAGTGAAGAACTAACAACTAATGAAAAACTGTTTTTT. Its translation: CASSEELTTNEKLFF.

This clone came up once. The CDR3 loop is CASSHRHFSGGTYNEQFF. Written as DNA, the CDR3 is TGCGCCAGCAGCCACCGACATTTTAGCGGGGGGACCTACAATGAGCAGTTCTTC. This rearrangement joins TRBV5-1 to TRBJ2-1, with TRBD2 matching 10 bases. Per the germline V gene, CDR1 is SGHRS and CDR2 is YFSETQ. The CDR3 has 18 residues. The trim removed 4 bases at V and 2 bases at J, leaving 12 bases unmatched.

This clone was recorded a few times. The rearrangement uses TRBV19 and TRBJ1-6; no definite D call. The CDR3 has 10 residues. CDR1 LNHDA and CDR2 SQIVND come from the germline V gene (reference sequence). Trimming shortened V by 7 bases and J by 9 bases, and 4 bases separated the two germline ends. The CDR3 loop is CASMSSPLHF. The CDR3 coding sequence is TGTGCCAGTATGAGTTCACCCCTCCACTTT.

V and J are TRBV6-4 and TRBJ2-1; 10 nucleotides align to TRBD2. Trimming at V came to 4 bases and at J to 5 bases, leaving 5 bases not matched to a gene. Germline assignment: CDR1 MRHNA and CDR2 SNTAGT. This CDR3 spans 15 amino acids. Here the CDR3 reads CASSALAGVHNEQFF. The CDR3 DNA reads TGTGCCAGCAGTGCCCTAGCGGGGGTACACAATGAGCAGTTCTTC.

Written as DNA, the CDR3 is TGTGCCAGTATGAACCTAGCGGGGGGGCCGGACAATGAGCAGTTCTTC. As protein: CASMNLAGGPDNEQFF. This chain links TRBV19 with TRBJ2-1; 12 nucleotides match TRBD2. Germline loops: CDR1 LNHDA, CDR2 SQIVND (reference sequence). The CDR3 is made up of 16 amino acids. Trimming cost V 7 bases and J 5 bases; bases outside gene matches: 9.

The rearrangement joins TRBV6-5 to TRBJ1-1; possibly TRBD1 for D (6 bases). CDR1 MNHEY and CDR2 SVGAGI come from the germline V gene. The CDR3 sequence is 13 residues long. The V gene lost 7 bases and the J gene lost 4 bases, with 13 bases spanning the gap. DNA of the CDR3: TGTGCCAGCACCCAACAAGGGGGCACTGAAGCTTTCTTT. Amino acid sequence: CASTQQGGTEAFF.

The chain has TRBV5-6 and TRBJ2-7, with D possibly being TRBD1 (5 bases). The CDR3 covers 14 residues. Trimming shortened V by 4 bases and J by 1 base, and 12 bases separated the two germline ends. The germline CDR1 and CDR2 sequences are SGHDT and YYEEEE. The CDR3 DNA follows: TGTGCCAGCAGCCTGGCAGGGCCGTCCTACGAGCAGTACTTC. This sequence encodes CASSLAGPSYEQYF.